Shown below are 26 T cell receptor beta chains from a single sample sequenced in a study of prognosis after radiotherapy for stage I lung cancer. Two-round multiplex PCR on genomic DNA was the method by which TCR beta CDR3 was amplified. Gene-specific TRBV and TRBJ primers were used in PCR round one. TCRdb re-derived calls from the multiplex PCR reads in MiXCR, one entry per CDR3 protein. The profile shows around 26,000 distinct CDR3 sequences, 25% to 35% of them singletons. This material consisted of PBMCs, taken before or after stereotactic body radiation therapy (not recorded which). These receptors all come from a donor aged 50 or older with non-small cell lung cancer.

This clonotype was picked up many times. The chain carries TRBV11-2 and TRBJ2-5, with a weak D call TRBD2 (7 bases). The CDR3 has 14 residues. The V end was cut by 5 bases, the J end by 5 bases, with 15 bases between. Germline V lookup: CDR1 SGHAT, CDR2 FQNNGV. The CDR3 loop is CASSPLGGAETQYF. The CDR3 nucleotides are TGTGCCAGCAGCCCCCTAGGGGGGGCGGAGACCCAGTACTTC.

This sequence joins TRBV7-6 and TRBJ2-7, with 8 bases aligning to TRBD2. Germline V gives CDR1 SGHVS, CDR2 FNYEAQ. V was clipped by 0 bases and J by 5 bases; unmatched bases: 3. CDR3 size: 14 residues. The CDR3, as DNA: TGTGCCAGCAGCTTAGCGGCAGCGGGAGACGAGCAGTACTTC. Protein: CASSLAAAGDEQYF.

This clonotype has a count of ten or more. V is TRBV6-1 and J is TRBJ1-2; D gene uncertain. V was cut by 4 bases and J by 4 bases, with 13 bases left in between. Germline V CDR1 and CDR2: MNHNS, SASEGT. The CDR3 is made up of 14 amino acids. The CDR3 sequence: CASSAPLPSYGYTF. CDR3 DNA: TGTGCCAGCAGTGCCCCTTTGCCGAGCTATGGCTACACCTTC.

This clonotype was detected ten times or more. The gene calls are TRBV7-9 and TRBJ1-1; D is possibly TRBD1 (5 bases). V lost 5 bases to trimming and J lost 4 bases, with 11 bases between them. There are 13 residues in the CDR3. Germline V gene data show CDR1 as SEHNR and CDR2 as FQNEAQ (reference sequence). CDR3 residues: CASSRSGGTEAFF. In DNA, the CDR3 is TGTGCCAGCAGCCGCAGCGGGGGCACTGAAGCTTTCTTT. Looking up the rest from reference TRBV7-9 and TRBJ1-1 gives the full variable domain: DTGVSQNPRHKITKRGQNVTFRCDPISEHNRLYWYRQTLGQGPEFLTYFQNEAQLEKSRLLSDRFSAERPKGSFSTLEIQRTEQGDSAMYLCASSRSGGTEAFFGQGTRLTVV.

This clonotype was recorded at least ten times. The genes are TRBV24-1 and TRBJ2-1; 11 nucleotides line up with TRBD1. The CDR3 runs to 16 residues. The germline gives CDR1 KGHDR, CDR2 SFDVKD. V gave up 2 bases and J gave up 9 bases; unmatched junction bases: 8. The CDR3 coding sequence is TGTGCCACCAGTGATTACGGACAGGGGGCTTTTAGTGAGCAGTTCTTC. Its translation: CATSDYGQGAFSEQFF.

This clonotype was seen ten or more times. The chain is built from TRBV7-2 and TRBJ2-7, with D maybe TRBD2 (7 bases). Germline CDR1 SGHTA, CDR2 FQGNSA. The CDR3 is made up of 15 amino acids. With 11 bases removed from V and 4 bases from J, the gap between germline ends came to 24 bases. CDR3 amino acids: CALSLGGDNMYEQYF. The CDR3 DNA sequence: TGTGCCCTCTCTCTTGGGGGGGACAATATGTACGAGCAGTACTTC.

This clonotype was detected ten times or more. The J gene is TRBJ2-7, the V gene TRBV28; 8 positions agree with TRBD1. Per germline, CDR1 MDHEN and CDR2 SYDVKM. V dropped 4 bases and J dropped 5; count of bases not matched to a gene: 1. The length of the CDR3 is 12 residues. In DNA, the CDR3 is TGTGCCAGCAGTTCGACAGGGGACGAGCAGTACTTC. Encoded protein: CASSSTGDEQYF.

This clonotype was recorded many times. The chain joins TRBV7-2 to TRBJ2-7; the D gene is possibly TRBD1 (8 bases). V lost 2 bases and J lost 2, with 16 bases in between. The CDR3 sequence is 16 residues long. The germline gives CDR1 SGHTA, CDR2 FQGNSA. The CDR3 is CASSLRGGTGAYEQYF. The CDR3 bases are TGTGCCAGCAGCTTAAGGGGAGGGACAGGCGCCTACGAGCAGTACTTC. The complete variable domain, with remaining parts taken from reference TRBV7-2 and TRBJ2-7, reads GAGVSQSPSNKVTEKGKDVELRCDPISGHTALYWYRQSLGQGLEFLIYFQGNSAPDKSGLPSDRFSAERTGGSVSTLTIQRTQQEDSAVYLCASSLRGGTGAYEQYFGPGTRLTVT.

The chain recombines TRBV3-1 with TRBJ2-4; no definite D call. The CDR3 spans 14 residues. V gave up 2 bases and J gave up 7 bases, with 12 bases separating them. Looked up from germline, CDR1 is LGHDT and CDR2 is YNNKEL (reference sequence). This CDR3 reads CASSQKSDVNIQYF. CDR3 in DNA: TGTGCCAGCAGCCAAAAATCGGACGTGAACATTCAGTACTTC.

This clonotype occurred many times. The chain couples TRBV10-2 to TRBJ1-6; 10 bases fit TRBD1. Germline V gene sequence: CDR1 WSHSY, CDR2 SAAADI. CDR3 length equals 15 residues. Unmatched junction bases numbered 11, after V lost 4 bases and J lost 14 bases. This chain's CDR3 is CASSAVWTGGTSLHF. The CDR3 DNA follows: TGCGCCAGCAGTGCTGTTTGGACAGGGGGGACATCCCTCCACTTT.

Points on this clonotype: A far larger clone is only one base removed, so a read error is likely. This chain connects TRBV3-1 to TRBJ2-2; D is tentatively TRBD1 or TRBD2 (5 bases each). This CDR3 spans 15 amino acids. V dropped 4 bases and J dropped 4 bases, with 13 bases sitting between them. Germline V gives CDR1 LGHDT, CDR2 YNNKEL (reference sequence). CDR3: CASSPEVGRTGELFF. CDR3 bases: TGTGCCAGCAGCCCCGAGGTGGGACGCACCGGGGAGCTGTTTTTT.

V is TRBV7-6 and J is TRBJ2-3; a weak D match, TRBD2 (6 bases). V was shortened by 3 bases and J by 0 bases, with 10 bases between the two germline ends. There are 15 residues in the CDR3. CDR1 and CDR2 from the germline V gene are SGHVS and FNYEAQ. CDR3 in DNA: TGTGCCAGCAGCTTGAGCGGGTGGAGCACAGATACGCAGTATTTT. As protein: CASSLSGWSTDTQYF. Complete variable domain (other parts from reference TRBV7-6 and TRBJ2-3): GAGVSQSPRYKVTKRGQDVALRCDPISGHVSLYWYRQALGQGPEFLTYFNYEAQQDKSGLPNDRFSAERPEGSISTLTIQRTEQRDSAMYRCASSLSGWSTDTQYFGPGTRLTVL.

This clonotype came up many times. The chain combines TRBV9 with TRBJ1-1; D perhaps matches TRBD1 (5 bases). The CDR3 length is 13 residues. The V gene lost 4 bases and the J gene lost 5 bases, with 12 bases spanning the gap. Germline CDR1 SGDLS, CDR2 YYNGEE. The CDR3 loop reads CASSPGGGTEAFF. The CDR3 DNA follows: TGTGCCAGCAGCCCTGGGGGAGGAACTGAAGCTTTCTTT.

The V and J genes are TRBV11-2 and TRBJ2-7; 7 bases are shared with TRBD1. This CDR3 is built from 12 residues. Trimming took 5 bases from V and 6 from J; bases not matched to a gene: 4. CDR1 and CDR2 from the germline V gene are SGHAT and FQNNGV. DNA for the CDR3: TGTGCCAGCAGCGAGAGACAGGGCGAGCAGTACTTC. This translates into CASSERQGEQYF.

This clonotype was found once. It is likely a read error, because the conserved phenylalanine at the end of the CDR3 is missing. The genes are TRBV5-1 and TRBJ1-1; 9 nucleotides match TRBD1. From germline, CDR1 is SGHRS and CDR2 YFSETQ. The CDR3 totals 16 residues. J lost 2 bases, V lost 4 bases, and 9 bases had no gene match. The CDR3 bases are TGCGCCAGCAGCCGGGACAGGGCAGACTTTAACACTGAAGCTTTCTCT. Translation: CASSRDRADFNTEAFS.

This clonotype appeared many times. The CDR3 bases are TGTGCCAGCAGCCCGTTGGGGGACCGATTGGAGGCCCAGTACTTC. This encodes CASSPLGDRLEAQYF. The gene calls are TRBV5-6 and TRBJ2-5; perhaps D is TRBD1 or TRBD2 (5 bases each). Trimming shortened V by 4 bases and J by 9 bases, and 22 bases separated the two germline ends. The germline gives CDR1 SGHDT, CDR2 YYEEEE. The CDR3 loop spans 15 amino acids.

With respect to this clonotype: This could be a read error, since a much larger clone is one nucleotide away. This sequence joins TRBV19 and TRBJ2-1; 7 bases are shared with TRBD1. Germline trimming cut 8 bases from V and 5 bases from J; bases unmatched to any gene: 18. There are 17 residues in the CDR3. From germline, CDR1 is LNHDA and CDR2 SQIVND (reference sequence). CDR3 nucleotide sequence: TGTGCCAGTCTATGCACAAAGTATACCGGGACAGACAATGAGCAGTTCTTC. Amino acid sequence: CASLCTKYTGTDNEQFF.

This clonotype was found many times. This sequence joins TRBV15 and TRBJ2-1, with 8 bases matching TRBD1. This CDR3 contains 15 residues. Trimming cost V 5 bases and J 1 base; bases outside gene matches: 4. Germline V gene data show CDR1 as LNHNV and CDR2 as YYDKDF (reference sequence). The CDR3 nucleotides are TGTGCCACCAGCTACGACAGGGGTTCCTACAATGAGCAGTTCTTC. This sequence encodes CATSYDRGSYNEQFF.

This clonotype has at least ten counts. This chain links TRBV6-2 or TRBV6-3 with TRBJ2-5; tentative D call: TRBD2 (5 bases). This CDR3 comprises 13 residues. Trimming cost V 8 bases and J 4 bases, with 14 bases left between them. Germline CDR1 is MNHEY and CDR2 is SVGEGT. DNA for the CDR3: TGTGCCAGCTTCCGGGCGGGCGGAGAGACCCAGTACTTC. Protein product: CASFRAGGETQYF.

The table lists this clonotype with many counts. The chain uses TRBV28 and TRBJ2-3, with D possibly being TRBD2 (7 bases). This CDR3 is 18 amino acids long. The ends were cut back, 6 bases at V and 2 bases at J, with 24 bases in the middle. CDR1 and CDR2 (germline): MDHEN, SYDVKM. CDR3 nucleotides: TGTGCCAGCAGAAGACAAACGGGGGGCGGGGGAATCACAGATACGCAGTATTTT. Translated: CASRRQTGGGGITDTQYF.

This clonotype was counted at least ten times. CDR3 nucleotide sequence: TGTGCCATCAGTGGCCGAGGGGGGGCCGACAATGAGCAGTTCTTC. The encoded protein is CAISGRGGADNEQFF. V gene TRBV10-3 combines with J gene TRBJ2-1; tentatively, D is TRBD2 (7 bases). This CDR3 comprises 15 residues. Germline loops: CDR1 ENHRY, CDR2 SYGVKD. The V end lost 4 bases, the J end lost 5 bases, and 15 bases lay between the germline ends.

By share, this clonotype counts as medium-sized. The chain uses TRBV5-1 and TRBJ2-2; maybe TRBD2 (5 bases). The V and J ends lost 0 bases and 5 bases respectively, with 11 bases between them. The germline V gene encodes CDR1 SGHRS and CDR2 YFSETQ. The CDR3 is made up of 15 amino acids. The CDR3 here is CASSLGGSETGELFF. The CDR3 region has the DNA TGCGCCAGCAGCTTGGGTGGGAGTGAAACCGGGGAGCTGTTTTTT.

The chain employs TRBV6-1 and TRBJ2-7; D gene unclear. Germline V lookup: CDR1 MNHNS, CDR2 SASEGT. CDR3 length: 16 residues. Trimming shortened V by 2 bases and J by 1 base, and 15 bases separated the two germline ends. Written as DNA, the CDR3 is TGTGCCAGCAGTGAAATCAACGCGGTGGCGTCCTACGAGCAGTACTTC. Translating it yields CASSEINAVASYEQYF.

This clonotype was counted once. The V gene is TRBV12-3 or TRBV12-4, the J gene TRBJ1-2; D not resolved. This CDR3 contains 14 residues. Trimming cost V 3 bases and J 6 bases, with 14 bases left between them. The CDR3 sequence is CASSFSSGVNGYTF. The CDR3 region has the DNA TGTGCCAGCAGTTTCTCGTCCGGGGTAAATGGCTACACCTTC.

This clonotype came up many times. The rearrangement joins TRBV6-1 to TRBJ1-5; D gene ambiguous. Deletions cut 4 bases from V and 3 bases from J, with 10 bases between. The CDR3 has 14 amino acids. CDR1 and CDR2 from the germline V gene are MNHNS and SASEGT. The CDR3 coding sequence is TGTGCCAGCAGTGGCGGGATCCTCAATCAGCCCCAGCATTTT. The encoded protein is CASSGGILNQPQHF.

This clonotype was seen many times. The chain has TRBV20-1 and TRBJ1-4; D not certain. Trimming took off 6 bases at V and 3 bases at J, with 11 bases between the two ends. The CDR3 extends over 13 amino acids. The germline gives CDR1 DFQATT, CDR2 SNEGSKA (reference sequence). CDR3 in amino acids: CSAPIRANEKLFF. CDR3 DNA: TGCAGTGCCCCGATTAGGGCTAATGAAAAACTGTTTTTT.